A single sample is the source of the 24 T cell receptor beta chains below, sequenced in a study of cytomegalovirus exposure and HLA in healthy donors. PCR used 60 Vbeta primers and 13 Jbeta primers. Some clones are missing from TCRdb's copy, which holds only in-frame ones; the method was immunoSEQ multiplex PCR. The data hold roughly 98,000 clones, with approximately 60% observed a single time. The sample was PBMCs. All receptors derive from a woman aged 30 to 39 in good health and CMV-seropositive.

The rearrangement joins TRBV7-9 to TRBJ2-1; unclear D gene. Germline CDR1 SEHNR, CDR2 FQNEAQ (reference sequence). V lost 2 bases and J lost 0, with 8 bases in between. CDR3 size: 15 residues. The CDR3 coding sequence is TGTGCCAGCAGCTTACTCACGGGCTCCTACAATGAGCAGTTCTTC. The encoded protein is CASSLLTGSYNEQFF.

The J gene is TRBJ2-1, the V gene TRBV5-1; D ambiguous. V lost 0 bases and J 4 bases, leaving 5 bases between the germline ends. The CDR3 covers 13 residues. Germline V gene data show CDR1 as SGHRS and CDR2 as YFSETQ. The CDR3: CASSLGAYNEQFF. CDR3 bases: TGCGCCAGCAGCTTGGGCGCGTACAATGAGCAGTTCTTC.

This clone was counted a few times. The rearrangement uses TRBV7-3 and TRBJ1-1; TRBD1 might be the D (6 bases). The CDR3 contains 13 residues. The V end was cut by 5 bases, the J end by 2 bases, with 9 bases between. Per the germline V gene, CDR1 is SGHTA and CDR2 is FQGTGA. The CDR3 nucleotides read TGTGCCAGCAGCAAACAGGGTAACACTGAAGCTTTCTTT. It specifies CASSKQGNTEAFF.

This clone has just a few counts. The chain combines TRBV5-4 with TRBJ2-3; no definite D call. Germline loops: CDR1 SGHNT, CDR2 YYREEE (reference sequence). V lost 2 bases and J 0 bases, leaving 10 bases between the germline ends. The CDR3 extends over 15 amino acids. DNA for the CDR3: TGTGCCAGCAGCTTTAGCTTCACTAGCACAGATACGCAGTATTTT. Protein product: CASSFSFTSTDTQYF.

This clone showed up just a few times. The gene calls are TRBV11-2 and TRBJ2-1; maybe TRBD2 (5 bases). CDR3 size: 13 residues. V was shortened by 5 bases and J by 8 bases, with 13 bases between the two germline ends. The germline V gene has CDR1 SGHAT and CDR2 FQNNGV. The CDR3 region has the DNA TGTGCCAGCAGCCCCCGGGGTGGCCATGAGCAGTTCTTC. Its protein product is CASSPRGGHEQFF.

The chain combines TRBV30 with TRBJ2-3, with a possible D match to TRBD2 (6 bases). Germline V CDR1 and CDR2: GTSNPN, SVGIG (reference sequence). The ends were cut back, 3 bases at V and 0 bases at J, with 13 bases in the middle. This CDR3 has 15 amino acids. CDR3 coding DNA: TGTGCCTGGAGCAACGGGAGCGGTAGCACAGATACGCAGTATTTT. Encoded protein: CAWSNGSGSTDTQYF. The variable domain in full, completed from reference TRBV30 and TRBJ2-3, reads SQTIHQWPATLVQPVGSPLSLECTVEGTSNPNLYWYRQAAGRGLQLLFYSVGIGQISSEVPQNLSASRPQDRQFILSSKKLLLSDSGFYLCAWSNGSGSTDTQYFGPGTRLTVL.

The CDR3 DNA sequence: TGTGCCAGCAGCGCAGAAGGGGGGGCAGGAAACACCATATATTTT. Protein: CASSAEGGAGNTIYF. The chain combines TRBV2 with TRBJ1-3, with a possible D match to TRBD1 (6 bases). The CDR3 sequence is 15 residues long. Trimming took off 6 bases at V and 4 bases at J, with 16 bases between the two ends. Germline CDR1 SNHLY, CDR2 FYNNEI.

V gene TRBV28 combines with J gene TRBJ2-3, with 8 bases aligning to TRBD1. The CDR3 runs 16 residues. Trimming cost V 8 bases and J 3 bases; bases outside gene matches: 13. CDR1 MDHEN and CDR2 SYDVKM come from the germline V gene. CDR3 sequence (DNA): TGTGCCAGCGGAAACCCCCCAGGGGGCAGGACAGATACGCAGTATTTT. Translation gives CASGNPPGGRTDTQYF. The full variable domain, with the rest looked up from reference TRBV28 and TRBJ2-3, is DVKVTQSSRYLVKRTGEKVFLECVQDMDHENMFWYRQDPGLGLRLIYFSYDVKMKEKGDIPEGYSVSREKKERFSLILESASTNQTSMYLCASGNPPGGRTDTQYFGPGTRLTVL.

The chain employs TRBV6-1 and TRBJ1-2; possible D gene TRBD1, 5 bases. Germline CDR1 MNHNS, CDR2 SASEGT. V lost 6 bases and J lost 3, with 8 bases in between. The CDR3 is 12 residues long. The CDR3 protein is CASSWTHYGYTF. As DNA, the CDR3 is TGTGCCAGCAGCTGGACACACTATGGCTACACCTTC.

CDR3 protein: CASTQERTGGNYGYTF. DNA for the CDR3: TGTGCCAGCACCCAGGAGAGGACAGGTGGTAACTATGGCTACACCTTC. The chain couples TRBV28 to TRBJ1-2, with 7 bases aligning to TRBD1. The CDR3 loop spans 16 amino acids. Germline trimming cut 7 bases from V and 1 base from J; bases unmatched to any gene: 12. Germline lookup yields CDR1 MDHEN and CDR2 SYDVKM.

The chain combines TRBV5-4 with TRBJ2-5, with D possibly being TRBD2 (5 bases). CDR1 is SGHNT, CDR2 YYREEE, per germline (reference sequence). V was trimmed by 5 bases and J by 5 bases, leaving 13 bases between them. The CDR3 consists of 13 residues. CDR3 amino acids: CASSWRFEETQYF. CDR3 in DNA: TGTGCCAGCAGTTGGAGGTTTGAGGAGACCCAGTACTTC. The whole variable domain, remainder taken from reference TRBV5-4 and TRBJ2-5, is ETGVTQSPTHLIKTRGQQVTLRCSSQSGHNTVSWYQQALGQGPQFIFQYYREEENGRGNFPPRFSGLQFPNYSSELNVNALELDDSALYLCASSWRFEETQYFGPGTRLLVL.

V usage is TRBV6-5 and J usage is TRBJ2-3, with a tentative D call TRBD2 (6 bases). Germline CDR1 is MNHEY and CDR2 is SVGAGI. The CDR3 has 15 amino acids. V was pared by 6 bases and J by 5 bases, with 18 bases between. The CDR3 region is CASRGGRLRGDTQYF. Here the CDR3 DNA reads TGTGCCAGCAGGGGGGGAAGGTTAAGGGGAGATACGCAGTATTTT.

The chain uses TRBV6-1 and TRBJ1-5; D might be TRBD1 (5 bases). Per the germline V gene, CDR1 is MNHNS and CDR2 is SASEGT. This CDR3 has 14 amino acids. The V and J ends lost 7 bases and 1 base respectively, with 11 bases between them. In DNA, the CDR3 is TGTGCCAGCATTTTCCAGGGAAGCAATCAGCCCCAGCATTTT. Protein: CASIFQGSNQPQHF.

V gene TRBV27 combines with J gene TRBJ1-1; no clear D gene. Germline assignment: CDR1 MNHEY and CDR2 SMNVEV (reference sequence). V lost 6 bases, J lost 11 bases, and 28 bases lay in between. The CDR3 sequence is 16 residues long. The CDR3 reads CASSPDAGVKGTEAFF. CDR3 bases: TGTGCCAGCAGCCCCGACGCCGGGGTCAAAGGAACGGAGGCTTTCTTT.

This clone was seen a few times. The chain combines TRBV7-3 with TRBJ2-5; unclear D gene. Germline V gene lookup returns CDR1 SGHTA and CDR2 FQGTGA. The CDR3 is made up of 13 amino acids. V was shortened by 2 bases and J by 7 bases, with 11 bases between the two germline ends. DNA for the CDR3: TGTGCCAGCAGCTTATTCCCTGTCGGGACCCAGTACTTC. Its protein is CASSLFPVGTQYF.

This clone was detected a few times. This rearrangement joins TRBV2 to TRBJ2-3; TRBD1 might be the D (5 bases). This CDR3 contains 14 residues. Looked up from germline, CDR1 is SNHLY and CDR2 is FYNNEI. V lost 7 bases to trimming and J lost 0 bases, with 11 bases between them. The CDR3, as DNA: TGTGCCAGCACAGACGACAGTAGCACAGATACGCAGTATTTT. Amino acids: CASTDDSSTDTQYF.

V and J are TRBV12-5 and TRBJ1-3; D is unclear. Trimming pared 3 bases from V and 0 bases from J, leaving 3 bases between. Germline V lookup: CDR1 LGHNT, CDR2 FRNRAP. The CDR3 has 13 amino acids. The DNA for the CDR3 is TGTGCTAGTGGTTTCTTCTCTGGAAACACCATATATTTT. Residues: CASGFFSGNTIYF.

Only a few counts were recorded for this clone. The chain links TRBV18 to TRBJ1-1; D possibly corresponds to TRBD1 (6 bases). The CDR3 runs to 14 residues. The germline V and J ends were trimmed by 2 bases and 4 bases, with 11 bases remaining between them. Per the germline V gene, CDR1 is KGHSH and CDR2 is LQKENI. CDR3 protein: CASSPTGKGTEAFF. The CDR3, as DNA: TGTGCCAGCTCACCAACAGGGAAGGGCACTGAAGCTTTCTTT.

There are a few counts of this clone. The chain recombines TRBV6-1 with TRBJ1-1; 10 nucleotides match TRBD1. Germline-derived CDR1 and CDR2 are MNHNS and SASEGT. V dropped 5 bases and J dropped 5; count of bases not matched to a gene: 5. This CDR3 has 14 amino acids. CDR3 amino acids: CASSQDRGQTEAFF. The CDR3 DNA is TGTGCCAGCAGTCAAGACAGGGGGCAAACTGAAGCTTTCTTT.

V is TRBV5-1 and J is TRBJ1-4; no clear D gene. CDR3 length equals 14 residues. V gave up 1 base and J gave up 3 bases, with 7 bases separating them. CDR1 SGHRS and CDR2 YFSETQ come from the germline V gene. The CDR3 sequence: CASSLNPANEKLFF. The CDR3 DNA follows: TGCGCCAGCAGCTTGAATCCAGCTAATGAAAAACTGTTTTTT.

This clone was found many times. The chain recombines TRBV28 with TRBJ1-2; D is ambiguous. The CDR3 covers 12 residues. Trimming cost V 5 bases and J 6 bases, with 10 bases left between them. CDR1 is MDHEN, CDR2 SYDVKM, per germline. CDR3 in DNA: TGTGCCAGCAGTCAGTCCCCGAATGGCTACACCTTC. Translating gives CASSQSPNGYTF.

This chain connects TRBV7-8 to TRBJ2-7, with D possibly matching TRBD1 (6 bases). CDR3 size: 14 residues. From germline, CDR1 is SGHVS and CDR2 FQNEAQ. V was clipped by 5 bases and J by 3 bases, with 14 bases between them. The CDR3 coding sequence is TGTGCCAGCAGCACCCGCGACAGGCTCTACGAGCAGTACTTC. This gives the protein CASSTRDRLYEQYF.

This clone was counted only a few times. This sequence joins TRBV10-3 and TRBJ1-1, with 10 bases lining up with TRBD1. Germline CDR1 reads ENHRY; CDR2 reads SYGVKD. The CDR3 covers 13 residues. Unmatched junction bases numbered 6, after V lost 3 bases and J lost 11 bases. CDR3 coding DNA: TGTGCCATCAGTGAAGGACAGGGGGGGATTGCTTTCTTT. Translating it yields CAISEGQGGIAFF.

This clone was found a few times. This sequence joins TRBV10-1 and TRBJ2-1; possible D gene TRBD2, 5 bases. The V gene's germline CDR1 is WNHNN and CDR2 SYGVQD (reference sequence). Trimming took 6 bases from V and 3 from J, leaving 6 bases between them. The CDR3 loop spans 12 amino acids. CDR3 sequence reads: CASSDYYNEQFF. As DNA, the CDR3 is TGCGCCAGCAGCGACTACTACAATGAGCAGTTCTTC.